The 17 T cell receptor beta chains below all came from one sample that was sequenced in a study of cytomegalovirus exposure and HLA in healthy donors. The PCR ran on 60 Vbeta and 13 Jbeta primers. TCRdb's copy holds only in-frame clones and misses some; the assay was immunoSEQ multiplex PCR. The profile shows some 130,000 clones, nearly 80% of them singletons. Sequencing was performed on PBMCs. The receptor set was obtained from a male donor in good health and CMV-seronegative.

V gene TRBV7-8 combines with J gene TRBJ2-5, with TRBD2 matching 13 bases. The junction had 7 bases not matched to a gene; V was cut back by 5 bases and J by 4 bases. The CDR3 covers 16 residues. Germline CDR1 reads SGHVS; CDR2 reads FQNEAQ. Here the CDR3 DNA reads TGTGCCAGCAGCGCCATACTAGCGGGGGGGCCAGAGACCCAGTACTTC. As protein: CASSAILAGGPETQYF.

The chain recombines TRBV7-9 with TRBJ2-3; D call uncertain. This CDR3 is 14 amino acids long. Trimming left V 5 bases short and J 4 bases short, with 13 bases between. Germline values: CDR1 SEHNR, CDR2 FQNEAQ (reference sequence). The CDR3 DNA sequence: TGTGCCAGCAGCCCCCAGATCCTCGCAGATACGCAGTATTTT. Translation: CASSPQILADTQYF.

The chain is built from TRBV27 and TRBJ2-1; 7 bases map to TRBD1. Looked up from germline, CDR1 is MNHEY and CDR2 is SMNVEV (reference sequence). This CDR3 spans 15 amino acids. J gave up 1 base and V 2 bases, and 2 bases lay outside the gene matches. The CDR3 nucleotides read TGTGCCAGCAGTTTAAAACAGGGGTCCTACAATGAGCAGTTCTTC. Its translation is CASSLKQGSYNEQFF.

The CDR3, as DNA: TGTGCCAGTAAATTTGAGAGGATGAACACTGAAGCTTTCTTT. Its translation is CASKFERMNTEAFF. The gene calls are TRBV19 and TRBJ1-1; D not certain. Trimming removed 7 bases from V and 0 bases from J, with 12 bases in between. Germline V CDR1 and CDR2: LNHDA, SQIVND (reference sequence). The CDR3 has 14 residues.

The CDR3 DNA reads as TGTGCCAGCAGCCCCCGGACAGGGCTAGAGGGCTACACCTTC. Translated, it gives CASSPRTGLEGYTF. The chain links TRBV7-2 to TRBJ1-2; 8 nucleotides line up with TRBD1. The germline CDR1 and CDR2 sequences are SGHTA and FQGNSA. The CDR3 covers 14 residues. J gave up 8 bases and V 5 bases, and 10 bases lay outside the gene matches.

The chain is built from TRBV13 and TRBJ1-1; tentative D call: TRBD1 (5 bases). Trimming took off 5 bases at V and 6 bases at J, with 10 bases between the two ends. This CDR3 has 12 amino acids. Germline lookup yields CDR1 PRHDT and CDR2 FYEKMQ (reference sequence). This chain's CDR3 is CASSGRGPEAFF. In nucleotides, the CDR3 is TGTGCCAGCAGCGGAAGGGGCCCTGAAGCTTTCTTT.

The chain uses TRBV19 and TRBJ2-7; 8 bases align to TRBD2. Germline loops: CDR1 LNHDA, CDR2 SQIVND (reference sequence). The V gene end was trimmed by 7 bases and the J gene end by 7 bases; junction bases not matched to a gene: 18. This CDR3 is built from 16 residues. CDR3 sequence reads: CASKPQSGGTFGEQYF. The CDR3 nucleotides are TGTGCCAGTAAACCTCAAAGCGGGGGAACCTTTGGAGAGCAGTACTTC.

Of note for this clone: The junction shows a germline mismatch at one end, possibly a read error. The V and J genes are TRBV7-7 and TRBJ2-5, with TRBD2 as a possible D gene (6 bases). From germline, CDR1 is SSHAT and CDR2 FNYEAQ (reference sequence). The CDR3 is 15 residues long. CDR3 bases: TGTGCTAGCAGCTTAGGCGGGGCCCGTAAAGAGACCCAGTACTTC. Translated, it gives CASSLGGARKETQYF.

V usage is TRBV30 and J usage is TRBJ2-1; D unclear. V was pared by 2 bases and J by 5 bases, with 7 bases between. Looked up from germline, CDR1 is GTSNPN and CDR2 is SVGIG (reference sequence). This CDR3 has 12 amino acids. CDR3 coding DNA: TGTGCCTGGAGTCGTACAAACAATGAGCAGTTCTTC. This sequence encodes CAWSRTNNEQFF.

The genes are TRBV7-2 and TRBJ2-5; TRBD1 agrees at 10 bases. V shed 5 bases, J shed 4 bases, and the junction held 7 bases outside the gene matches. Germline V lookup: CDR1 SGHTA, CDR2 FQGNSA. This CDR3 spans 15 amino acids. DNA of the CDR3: TGTGCCAGCAGCAAAAGGGACAGGGGATCAGAGACCCAGTACTTC. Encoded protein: CASSKRDRGSETQYF. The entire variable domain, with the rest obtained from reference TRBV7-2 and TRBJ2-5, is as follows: GAGVSQSPSNKVTEKGKDVELRCDPISGHTALYWYRQSLGQGLEFLIYFQGNSAPDKSGLPSDRFSAERTGGSVSTLTIQRTQQEDSAVYLCASSKRDRGSETQYFGPGTRLLVL.

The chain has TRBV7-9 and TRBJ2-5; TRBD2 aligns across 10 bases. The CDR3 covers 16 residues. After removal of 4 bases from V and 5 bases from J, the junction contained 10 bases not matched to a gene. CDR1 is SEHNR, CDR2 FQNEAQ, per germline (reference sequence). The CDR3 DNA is TGTGCCAGCAGCTCCCTCGAGCGGGGGGGCTCTGAGACCCAGTACTTC. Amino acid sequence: CASSSLERGGSETQYF.

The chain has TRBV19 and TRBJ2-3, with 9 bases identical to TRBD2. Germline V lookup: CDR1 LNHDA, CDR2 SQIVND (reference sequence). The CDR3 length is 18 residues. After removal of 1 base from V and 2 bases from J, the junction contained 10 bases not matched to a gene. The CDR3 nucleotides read TGTGCCAGTAGTATAGGGCTAGCGGGGCTTACATCCACAGATACGCAGTATTTT. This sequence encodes CASSIGLAGLTSTDTQYF.

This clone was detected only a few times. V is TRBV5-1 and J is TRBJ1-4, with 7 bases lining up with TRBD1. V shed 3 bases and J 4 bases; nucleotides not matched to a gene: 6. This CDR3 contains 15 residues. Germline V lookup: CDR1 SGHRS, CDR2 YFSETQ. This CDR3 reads CASSWEGTDNEKLFF. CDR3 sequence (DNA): TGCGCCAGCAGCTGGGAAGGGACAGATAATGAAAAACTGTTTTTT.

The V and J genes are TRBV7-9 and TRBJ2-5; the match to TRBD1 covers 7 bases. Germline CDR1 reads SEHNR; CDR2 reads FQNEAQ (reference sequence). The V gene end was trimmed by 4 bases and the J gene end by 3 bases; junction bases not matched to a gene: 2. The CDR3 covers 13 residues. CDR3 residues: CASSSDREETQYF. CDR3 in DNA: TGTGCCAGCAGCTCCGACAGGGAAGAGACCCAGTACTTC. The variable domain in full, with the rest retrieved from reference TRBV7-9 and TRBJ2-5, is DTGVSQNPRHKITKRGQNVTFRCDPISEHNRLYWYRQTLGQGPEFLTYFQNEAQLEKSRLLSDRFSAERPKGSFSTLEIQRTEQGDSAMYLCASSSDREETQYFGPGTRLLVL.

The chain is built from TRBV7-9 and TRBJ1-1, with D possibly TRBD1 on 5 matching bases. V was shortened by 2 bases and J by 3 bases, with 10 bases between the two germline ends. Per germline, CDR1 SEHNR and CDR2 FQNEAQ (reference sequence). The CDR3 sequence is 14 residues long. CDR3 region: CASSLTRADTEAFF. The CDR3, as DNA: TGTGCCAGCAGCTTAACCAGGGCTGACACTGAAGCTTTCTTT.

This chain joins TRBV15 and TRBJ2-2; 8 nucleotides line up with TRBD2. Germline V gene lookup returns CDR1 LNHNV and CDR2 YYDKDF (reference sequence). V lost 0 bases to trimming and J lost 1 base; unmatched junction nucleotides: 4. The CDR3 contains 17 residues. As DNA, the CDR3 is TGTGCCACCAGCAGAGATGAAAGCGGGGGGAACACCGGGGAGCTGTTTTTT. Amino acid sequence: CATSRDESGGNTGELFF.

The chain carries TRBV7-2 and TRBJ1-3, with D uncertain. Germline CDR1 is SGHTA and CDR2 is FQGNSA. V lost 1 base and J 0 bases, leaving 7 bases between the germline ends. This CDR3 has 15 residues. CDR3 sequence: CASSLDSRSGNTIYF. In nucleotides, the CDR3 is TGTGCCAGCAGCTTAGATAGCCGCTCTGGAAACACCATATATTTT. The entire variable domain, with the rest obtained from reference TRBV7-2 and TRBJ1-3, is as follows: GAGVSQSPSNKVTEKGKDVELRCDPISGHTALYWYRQSLGQGLEFLIYFQGNSAPDKSGLPSDRFSAERTGGSVSTLTIQRTQQEDSAVYLCASSLDSRSGNTIYFGEGSWLTVV.